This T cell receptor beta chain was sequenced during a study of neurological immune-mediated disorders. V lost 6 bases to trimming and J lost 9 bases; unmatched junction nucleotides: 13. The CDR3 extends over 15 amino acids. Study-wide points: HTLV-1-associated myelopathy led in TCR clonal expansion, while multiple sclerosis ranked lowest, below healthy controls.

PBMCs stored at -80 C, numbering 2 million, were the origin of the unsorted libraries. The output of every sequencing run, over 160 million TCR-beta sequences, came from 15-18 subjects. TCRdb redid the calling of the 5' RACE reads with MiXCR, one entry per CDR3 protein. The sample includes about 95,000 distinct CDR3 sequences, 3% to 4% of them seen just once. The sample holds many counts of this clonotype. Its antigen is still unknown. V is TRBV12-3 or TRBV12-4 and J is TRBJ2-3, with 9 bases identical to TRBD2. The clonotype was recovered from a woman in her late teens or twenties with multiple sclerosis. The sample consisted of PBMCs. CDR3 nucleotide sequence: TGTGCCAGCAGCCCCGGCGGGGGGGCCCAAGGGACGCAGTATTTT. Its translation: CASSPGGGAQGTQYF.